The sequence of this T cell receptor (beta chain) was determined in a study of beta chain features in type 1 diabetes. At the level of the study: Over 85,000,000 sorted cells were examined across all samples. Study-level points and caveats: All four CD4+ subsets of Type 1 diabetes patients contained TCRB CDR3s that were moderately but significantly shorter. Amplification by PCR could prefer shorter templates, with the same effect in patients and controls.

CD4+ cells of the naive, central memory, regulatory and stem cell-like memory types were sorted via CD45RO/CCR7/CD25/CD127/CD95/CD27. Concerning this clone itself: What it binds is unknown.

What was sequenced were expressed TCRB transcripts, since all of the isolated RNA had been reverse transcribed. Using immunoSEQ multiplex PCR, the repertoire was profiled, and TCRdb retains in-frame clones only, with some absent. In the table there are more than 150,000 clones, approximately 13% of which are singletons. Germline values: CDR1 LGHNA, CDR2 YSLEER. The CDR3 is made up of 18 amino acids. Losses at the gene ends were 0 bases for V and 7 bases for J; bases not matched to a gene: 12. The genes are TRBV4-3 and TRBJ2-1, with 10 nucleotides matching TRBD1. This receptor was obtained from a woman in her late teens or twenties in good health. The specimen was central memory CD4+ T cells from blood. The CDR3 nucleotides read TGCGCCAGCAGCCAAGATATACGTCAGGGACAGGGGTGGAATGAGCAGTTCTTC. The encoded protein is CASSQDIRQGQGWNEQFF.